Shown below are 28 T cell receptor beta chains from a single sample sequenced in a study of response to subunit inactivated influenza vaccine. Via MiXCR, TCRdb re-called the RT-PCR reads, giving one row per CDR3 protein. The sample gives around 530,000 distinct CDR3 sequences, approximately 15% of which show up once; approximately 3% is in the top ten. Sequencing was performed on CD4+ T cells sorted from PBMCs, taken approximately 25 months after vaccination. Receptors were obtained from a man aged 45 to 70 who received an inactivated influenza vaccine.

This chain links TRBV12-3 or TRBV12-4 with TRBJ1-3; no reliable D call. V lost 6 bases and J 6 bases, leaving 18 bases between the germline ends. The CDR3 spans 15 residues. CDR3 DNA: TGTGCCAGCAGCTCACGGACGGGCGGGCAAAACACCATATATTTT. This translates into CASSSRTGGQNTIYF.

V usage is TRBV29-1 and J usage is TRBJ1-1, with 8 bases matching TRBD1. This CDR3 contains 13 residues. Germline V gives CDR1 SQVTM, CDR2 ANQGSEA. The ends lost 5 bases at V and 5 bases at J; junction bases unmatched: 7. CDR3 sequence reads: CSVSDRAVTEAFF. In DNA form, the CDR3 reads TGCAGCGTTTCGGACAGGGCGGTGACTGAAGCTTTCTTT.

This chain connects TRBV7-9 to TRBJ2-7, with unresolved D. The CDR3 is 11 residues long. The V gene's germline CDR1 is SEHNR and CDR2 FQNEAQ (reference sequence). Trimming removed 3 bases at V and 6 bases at J, with 6 bases between. This CDR3 reads CASSLNFEQYF. CDR3 DNA sequence: TGTGCCAGCAGCTTGAACTTCGAGCAGTACTTC.

The rearrangement uses TRBV4-3 and TRBJ2-7; D uncertain. The V gene lost 0 bases and the J gene lost 6 bases, with 9 bases spanning the gap. Germline lookup yields CDR1 LGHNA and CDR2 YSLEER. The CDR3 length is 13 residues. CDR3: CASSQDRRTEQYF. CDR3 coding DNA: TGCGCCAGCAGCCAAGATCGACGAACCGAGCAGTACTTC.

The chain has TRBV30 and TRBJ2-7; 9 bases are shared with TRBD1. Germline V gene data show CDR1 as GTSNPN and CDR2 as SVGIG (reference sequence). The V and J ends lost 4 bases and 4 bases, in that order; junction bases with no gene match: 5. This CDR3 spans 13 amino acids. The chain's CDR3 is CAWNRQGGYEQYF. As DNA, the CDR3 is TGTGCCTGGAACAGACAGGGGGGTTACGAGCAGTACTTC.

The table lists this clonotype with a few counts. This chain links TRBV15 with TRBJ2-1, with D perhaps TRBD1 (6 bases). This CDR3 spans 14 amino acids. Germline CDR1 and CDR2: LNHNV and YYDKDF (reference sequence). V was trimmed by 6 bases and J by 2 bases, leaving 11 bases between them. CDR3: CATSGPGAYNEQFF. The CDR3, as DNA: TGTGCCACCAGTGGCCCAGGGGCCTACAATGAGCAGTTCTTC.

The chain joins TRBV20-1 to TRBJ2-5; D remains unclear. Germline V CDR1 and CDR2: DFQATT, SNEGSKA (reference sequence). The CDR3 runs to 12 residues. The V gene lost 1 base and the J gene lost 5 bases, with 8 bases spanning the gap. CDR3 amino acids: CSARVGSETQYF. The CDR3 DNA sequence: TGCAGTGCTAGAGTAGGATCGGAGACCCAGTACTTC.

The chain has TRBV7-8 and TRBJ2-5; TRBD2 matches 8 bases. The CDR3 spans 17 residues. Germline CDR1 SGHVS, CDR2 FQNEAQ. With 1 base clipped from V and 2 bases from J, the junction kept 9 bases outside the gene matches. The CDR3 region is CASSLVRGGSIQETQYF. The CDR3 coding sequence is TGTGCCAGCAGCTTAGTTCGGGGGGGGTCCATTCAAGAGACCCAGTACTTC.

The chain has TRBV5-1 and TRBJ2-7, with D maybe TRBD2 (5 bases). Germline V gives CDR1 SGHRS, CDR2 YFSETQ. Trimming took off 0 bases at V and 0 bases at J, with 16 bases between the two ends. The CDR3 has 17 residues. Here the CDR3 reads CASSLAPRLTSSYEQYF. The CDR3 DNA sequence: TGCGCCAGCAGCTTGGCCCCGCGACTAACTAGCTCCTACGAGCAGTACTTC. The full variable domain, in which reference TRBV5-1 and TRBJ2-7 provide the parts outside the CDR3, is KAGVTQTPRYLIKTRGQQVTLSCSPISGHRSVSWYQQTPGQGLQFLFEYFSETQRNKGNFPGRFSGRQFSNSRSEMNVSTLELGDSALYLCASSLAPRLTSSYEQYFGPGTRLTVT.

This clonotype has a handful of counts. The chain uses TRBV12-3 or TRBV12-4 and TRBJ2-1; weak D call: TRBD2 (6 bases). The CDR3 covers 16 residues. V gave up 6 bases and J gave up 4 bases, with 19 bases separating them. In DNA, the CDR3 is TGTGCCAGCAGCCTCGCGGGGCAGACAATTTACAATGAGCAGTTCTTC. Its protein is CASSLAGQTIYNEQFF.

This clonotype occurred a few times. The chain employs TRBV5-1 and TRBJ2-3, with 7 bases aligning to TRBD1. In germline, CDR1 is SGHRS, CDR2 YFSETQ. J gave up 1 base and V 5 bases, and 7 bases lay outside the gene matches. The CDR3 loop spans 15 amino acids. The CDR3 reads CASSSQTGRTDTQYF. The CDR3 nucleotides read TGCGCCAGCAGTTCTCAGACAGGGCGCACAGATACGCAGTATTTT.

The rearrangement links TRBV29-1 to TRBJ2-5; D unresolved. Looked up from germline, CDR1 is SQVTM and CDR2 is ANQGSEA. V gave up 4 bases and J gave up 5 bases, with 11 bases separating them. The length of the CDR3 is 12 residues. DNA of the CDR3: TGCAGCGTTGGTAGCCTGAGGGAGACCCAGTACTTC. It is translated as CSVGSLRETQYF.

This clonotype was seen a few times. V usage is TRBV20-1 and J usage is TRBJ2-3, with 8 bases matching TRBD2. This CDR3 contains 14 residues. Germline V lookup: CDR1 DFQATT, CDR2 SNEGSKA (reference sequence). The V gene end was trimmed by 5 bases and the J gene end by 4 bases; junction bases not matched to a gene: 8. The CDR3 here is CSAWGLVQSDTQYF. CDR3 nucleotide sequence: TGCAGTGCTTGGGGACTAGTTCAGTCAGATACGCAGTATTTT.

This clonotype was detected only a few times. CDR3 protein: CASSLAVPQGGNEQFF. For the CDR3, the DNA is TGTGCCAGCAGCTTAGCAGTCCCCCAGGGTGGCAATGAGCAGTTCTTC. This sequence joins TRBV7-6 and TRBJ2-1, with a possible D match to TRBD1 (5 bases). Trimming cost V 0 bases and J 6 bases, with 15 bases left between them. This CDR3 is 16 amino acids long. Germline CDR1 reads SGHVS; CDR2 reads FNYEAQ.

This clonotype has a count of ten or more. This chain links TRBV7-2 with TRBJ2-3, with D perhaps matching TRBD2 (6 bases). Germline V gene data show CDR1 as SGHTA and CDR2 as FQGNSA. Trimming took 5 bases from V and 2 from J, leaving 17 bases between them. The CDR3 has 16 amino acids. In nucleotides, the CDR3 is TGTGCCAGCAGCGTTCAGGGAGGAACGCTCACAGATACGCAGTATTTT. This codes for CASSVQGGTLTDTQYF.

This clonotype occurred a few times. The chain recombines TRBV5-8 with TRBJ2-7, with TRBD1 identical over 9 bases. This CDR3 spans 14 amino acids. The V segment lost 5 bases and the J segment 4 bases; nucleotides outside the gene matches: 7. Germline CDR1 SGHTS, CDR2 YDEGEE. CDR3 sequence: CASSNRDREYEQYF. CDR3 in DNA: TGTGCCAGCAGTAACCGGGACAGGGAGTACGAGCAGTACTTC.

About this clonotype: It may be a read error: a sequence one base away is much more abundant. The chain couples TRBV12-3 or TRBV12-4 to TRBJ2-3; 10 bases fit TRBD2. The CDR3 is 18 amino acids. CDR3 sequence reads: CTSSLPAGGPLSTDTQYF. For the CDR3, the DNA is TGTACCAGCAGTTTGCCAGCGGGGGGGCCCCTGAGCACAGATACGCAGTATTTT.

The chain has TRBV27 and TRBJ2-7; D ambiguous. Germline V gene data show CDR1 as MNHEY and CDR2 as SMNVEV (reference sequence). The CDR3 contains 12 residues. V gave up 3 bases and J gave up 6 bases, with 9 bases separating them. DNA for the CDR3: TGTGCCAGCAGTTTCGTATCGACCGAGCAGTACTTC. Translation gives CASSFVSTEQYF.

A few counts support this clonotype. Possible read error: a much larger clone is one base away. This chain connects TRBV5-1 to TRBJ2-7; D remains ambiguous. Germline loops: CDR1 SGHRS, CDR2 YFSETQ. Between the trimmed V and J ends, which lost 0 bases and 3 bases, there was a span of 7 bases. The CDR3 runs to 13 residues. The CDR3 DNA reads TGCGCCAGCAGCTTGGGGGGATACTACGAGCAGTACTTC. Translated: CASSLGGYYEQYF.

The rearrangement uses TRBV20-1 and TRBJ2-7; TRBD1 matches at 9 bases. CDR1 and CDR2 from the germline V gene are DFQATT and SNEGSKA (reference sequence). The CDR3 has 14 amino acids. The trim removed 6 bases at V and 3 bases at J, leaving 9 bases unmatched. Here the CDR3 DNA reads TGCAGTGCGGCAGTCGGACAGGGGAACTACGAGCAGTACTTC. Protein: CSAAVGQGNYEQYF.

This clonotype showed up just a few times. This sequence joins TRBV7-2 and TRBJ2-1; 7 bases agree with TRBD1. The CDR3 runs to 14 residues. V dropped 5 bases and J dropped 8; count of bases not matched to a gene: 9. Germline V gene lookup returns CDR1 SGHTA and CDR2 FQGNSA. This CDR3 reads CASSLRQGPDEQFF. The DNA for the CDR3 is TGTGCCAGCAGCCTCAGACAGGGACCTGATGAGCAGTTCTTC.

J is TRBJ1-2 and V is TRBV12-3 or TRBV12-4; TRBD1 agrees at 8 bases. The CDR3 is 15 amino acids. V lost 6 bases to trimming and J lost 2 bases; unmatched junction nucleotides: 8. This CDR3 is CASSPRTGTNYGYTF. In DNA, the CDR3 is TGTGCCAGCAGCCCCAGGACAGGGACGAACTATGGCTACACCTTC.

The rearrangement uses TRBV7-2 and TRBJ2-7; either TRBD1 or TRBD2 may supply D (5 bases each). CDR3 length: 15 residues. Germline CDR1 reads SGHTA; CDR2 reads FQGNSA. V lost 1 base and J lost 7, with 17 bases in between. The CDR3 region is CASSLDPGPGLEQYF. The CDR3 region has the DNA TGTGCCAGCAGCTTAGACCCGGGACCAGGTTTAGAGCAGTACTTC. Supplemented by reference TRBV7-2 and TRBJ2-7, the full variable domain reads GAGVSQSPSNKVTEKGKDVELRCDPISGHTALYWYRQSLGQGLEFLIYFQGNSAPDKSGLPSDRFSAERTGGSVSTLTIQRTQQEDSAVYLCASSLDPGPGLEQYFGPGTRLTVT.

This clonotype was seen many times. The rearrangement uses TRBV20-1 and TRBJ2-5, with 7 bases that match TRBD1. There are 13 residues in the CDR3. Germline CDR1 is DFQATT and CDR2 is SNEGSKA (reference sequence). V trimming: 3 bases; J trimming: 2 bases; junction bases outside the gene matches: 3. CDR3 loop: CSASRTGQETQYF. The CDR3 DNA reads TGCAGTGCTAGCCGGACAGGTCAAGAGACCCAGTACTTC.

The chain combines TRBV12-3 or TRBV12-4 with TRBJ2-5, with a weak D call TRBD2 (5 bases). The CDR3 loop spans 15 amino acids. V gave up 7 bases and J gave up 0 bases, with 15 bases separating them. This CDR3 is CASTPTLADQETQYF. Written as DNA, the CDR3 is TGTGCCAGCACCCCTACTCTAGCTGACCAAGAGACCCAGTACTTC.

The chain is built from TRBV28 and TRBJ1-5; TRBD1 is a possible D gene (6 bases). The CDR3 consists of 15 residues. Germline CDR1 reads MDHEN; CDR2 reads SYDVKM. Deletions cut 4 bases from V and 6 bases from J, with 16 bases between. CDR3 loop: CASSSLSGGSQPQHF. CDR3 DNA sequence: TGTGCCAGCAGTTCCCTATCGGGGGGCAGTCAGCCCCAGCATTTT. Variable domain in full (rest from reference TRBV28 and TRBJ1-5): DVKVTQSSRYLVKRTGEKVFLECVQDMDHENMFWYRQDPGLGLRLIYFSYDVKMKEKGDIPEGYSVSREKKERFSLILESASTNQTSMYLCASSSLSGGSQPQHFGDGTRLSIL.

The chain is built from TRBV6-1 and TRBJ2-3; 14 bases align to TRBD2. Germline CDR1 MNHNS, CDR2 SASEGT. V lost 6 bases, J lost 2 bases, and 4 bases stayed unmatched. CDR3 length: 16 residues. The CDR3 loop is CASRLTSGGATDTQYF. The DNA for the CDR3 is TGTGCCAGCAGGCTGACTAGCGGGGGGGCCACAGATACGCAGTATTTT.

This clonotype was recorded a few times. The CDR3 bases are TGCAGTGCGACCCCGGGTGCTAACTATGGCTACACCTTC. It is translated as CSATPGANYGYTF. J is TRBJ1-2 and V is TRBV20-1; D unresolved. The CDR3 consists of 13 residues. CDR1 is DFQATT, CDR2 SNEGSKA, per germline (reference sequence). V was shortened by 6 bases and J by 0 bases, with 11 bases between the two germline ends.